These 13 T cell receptor beta chains were sequenced from one sample in a study of cytomegalovirus exposure and HLA in healthy donors. 13 Jbeta primers and 60 Vbeta primers were used for the PCR. This table comes from immunoSEQ multiplex PCR, and its TCRdb copy is limited to in-frame clones, with some not included. The table records about 190,000 clones, approximately 82% of them present only once. The sequencing sample was made of PBMCs. The receptor source for this set is a man aged 40-55 years in good health and CMV-seropositive.

Remarks on this clone: The junction departs from germline at one end; a sequencing error may be responsible. The chain carries TRBV19 and TRBJ1-1; weak D call: TRBD1 (6 bases). The CDR3 runs to 15 residues. Germline V CDR1 and CDR2: LNHDA, SQIVND (reference sequence). The CDR3 DNA is TGTGCCAGTAGGATAGCTCCAGGGGCTAACACTGAAGCTTTCTTT. Its protein product is CASRIAPGANTEAFF.

This sequence joins TRBV5-1 and TRBJ2-3, with 8 bases identical to TRBD2. CDR1 and CDR2 (germline): SGHRS, YFSETQ. This CDR3 has 13 residues. With V trimmed by 7 bases and J by 2 bases, 3 bases remained unmatched. CDR3 sequence (DNA): TGCGCCAGCCGGACTAGCCTCACAGATACGCAGTATTTT. It encodes CASRTSLTDTQYF.

This chain's CDR3 is CASSYYRVINYGYTF. The CDR3 nucleotides read TGTGCCAGCAGTTACTACAGGGTGATTAACTATGGCTACACCTTC. The chain is built from TRBV6-5 and TRBJ1-2; perhaps TRBD1 as D (6 bases). CDR1 MNHEY and CDR2 SVGAGI come from the germline V gene. The CDR3 runs to 15 residues. The V end was cut by 1 base, the J end by 1 base, with 10 bases between.

The chain uses TRBV5-4 and TRBJ1-2; TRBD1 is a possible D gene (5 bases). Trimming shortened V by 4 bases and J by 7 bases, and 11 bases separated the two germline ends. The germline gives CDR1 SGHNT, CDR2 YYREEE (reference sequence). The length of the CDR3 is 12 residues. In nucleotides, the CDR3 is TGTGCCAGCAGCATAGTCCAGGGTGGCTACACCTTC. This sequence encodes CASSIVQGGYTF.

This clone showed up just once. The V gene is TRBV6-6, the J gene TRBJ2-5, with D unresolved. This CDR3 is built from 12 residues. V lost 10 bases and J 4 bases, leaving 13 bases between the germline ends. Per germline, CDR1 MNHNY and CDR2 SVGAGI (reference sequence). The CDR3 protein is CATSEVSETQYF. DNA for the CDR3: TGTGCCACCTCCGAGGTCTCAGAGACCCAGTACTTC.

The chain is built from TRBV14 and TRBJ2-3; 13 bases are a match to TRBD2. CDR1 is SGHDN, CDR2 FVKESK, per germline. The J segment lost 3 bases and the V segment lost 4 bases, leaving 1 base of the junction unmatched. This CDR3 comprises 15 residues. CDR3 sequence reads: CASSLLAGGTDTQYF. In nucleotides, the CDR3 is TGTGCCAGCAGCCTACTAGCGGGAGGGACAGATACGCAGTATTTT.

The V and J genes are TRBV7-9 and TRBJ2-7; 8 bases map to TRBD1. Germline V gene data show CDR1 as SEHNR and CDR2 as FQNEAQ (reference sequence). The length of the CDR3 is 13 residues. The J segment lost 6 bases and the V segment lost 3 bases, leaving 4 bases of the junction unmatched. In nucleotides, the CDR3 is TGTGCCAGCAGCTTCAGGACAGGGTCCGAGCAGTACTTC. It codes for CASSFRTGSEQYF.

The chain links TRBV28 to TRBJ1-6; no clear D. With 6 bases removed from V and 5 bases from J, the gap between germline ends came to 11 bases. The CDR3 sequence is 14 residues long. Looked up from germline, CDR1 is MDHEN and CDR2 is SYDVKM. The CDR3 sequence is CASSRVVDNSPLHF. CDR3 in DNA: TGTGCCAGCAGCCGGGTAGTGGATAATTCACCCCTCCACTTT.

The chain couples TRBV14 to TRBJ2-3; a possible D gene is TRBD1 (5 bases). The CDR3 sequence is 14 residues long. V lost 4 bases and J 0 bases, leaving 8 bases between the germline ends. Germline V CDR1 and CDR2: SGHDN, FVKESK. CDR3 sequence (DNA): TGTGCCAGCAGCCTCACAGGCAGCACAGATACGCAGTATTTT. Translating it yields CASSLTGSTDTQYF.

V gene TRBV6-1 combines with J gene TRBJ2-3; TRBD2 matches at 9 bases. Germline CDR1 MNHNS, CDR2 SASEGT. The CDR3 consists of 16 residues. The junction had 14 bases not matched to a gene; V was cut back by 7 bases and J by 6 bases. This CDR3 is CASNKALAGVGDTQYF. In DNA, the CDR3 is TGTGCCAGCAATAAAGCCTTAGCGGGAGTAGGGGATACGCAGTATTTT.

This chain links TRBV28 with TRBJ2-5, with 7 bases lining up with TRBD1. The CDR3 is made up of 14 amino acids. J was trimmed by 3 bases and V by 5 bases; bases with no gene match: 6. The germline CDR1 and CDR2 sequences are MDHEN and SYDVKM. CDR3 coding DNA: TGTGCCAGCAGTCCACCCCAGGGGGAAGAGACCCAGTACTTC. Its translation: CASSPPQGEETQYF.

This clone occurred many times. This sample includes further DNA sequences coding for the same CDR3. DNA for the CDR3: TGTGCCAGCAGCTTGGGGCCCAACTACGAGCAGTACTTC. This translates into CASSLGPNYEQYF. The chain joins TRBV7-6 to TRBJ2-7; D possibly corresponds to TRBD1 (5 bases). Germline CDR1 is SGHVS and CDR2 is FNYEAQ. The CDR3 runs to 13 residues. Trimming cost V 3 bases and J 3 bases, with 9 bases left between them.

The chain joins TRBV28 to TRBJ1-5, with 7 bases fitting TRBD1. This CDR3 region has 14 residues. CDR1 MDHEN and CDR2 SYDVKM come from the germline V gene. The V gene end was trimmed by 6 bases and the J gene end by 0 bases; junction bases not matched to a gene: 2. Here the CDR3 reads CASRQGNSNQPQHF. The CDR3 DNA reads TGTGCCAGCAGACAGGGGAATAGCAATCAGCCCCAGCATTTT.